This T cell receptor beta chain derives from a study of blood T cell repertoires in COVID-19 (dated by TCRdb to between 2020 and 2021). Regarding the complete study: Samples covering the acute and convalescent phases of COVID-19 were provided by collaborators in the United States, Italy and Spain. The prospective study material was composed of cDNA or gDNA derived from T cells, B-cell-depleted T cells, or PBMCs. Subjects who had been exposed to COVID-19, were actively infected with it, or had recovered from it provided the deeply sampled blood TCRbeta repertoires that made up the dataset. The repertoires were made available in a free public database intended to serve as a resource for research on the immune response to SARS-CoV-2. Samples came from the ongoing ImmuneRACE study (first 160 participants) plus 1,254 subjects from 6 global collaborators. Nearly every sample came with metadata listing a de-identified subject ID, COVID-19 status, age in years and sex. Where HLA class I and class II types were available, the types were taken from metadata supplied by the sample provider, not from assay-based typing.

Only one count was recorded for this clone. This clone's antigen is unknown. Per-base qualities were not stored, and no clone one base away is much larger. The collaborating institutions used their own protocols to collect whole blood in K2EDTA tubes. Collaborator samples were shipped for TCRbeta analysis as frozen whole blood, isolated PBMCs, or DNA extracted from either sample type. Beyond this particular receptor, the publication reports: How much clinical and demographic metadata was included differed by source and by participant, and the metadata was provided uncurated.

TCRbeta CDR3 regions were amplified from genomic DNA by means of the immunoSEQ Assay, a bias-controlled multiplex PCR. In the paper's pipeline: Within the assay, amplification of reference gene primers was used to estimate how many nucleated cells each sample contained. To quantify the absolute abundance of each unique TCRbeta CDR3 rearrangement, sequence reads were collapsed and filtered. For each sample, productive Simpson clonality was calculated by taking the square root of Simpson's diversity index across productive rearrangements. This immuneACCESS table, as held by TCRdb, lists in-frame sequences with V and J called but not all clones. Of the missing ones, under half trace to an unresolved V gene in checked studies; the others have no known cause. V and J calls and clone size are copied from that table; D and trimming were computed from the DNA. This sample is represented by approximately 130,000 clones; approximately 87% of them were singletons. The biggest ten clones account for 2% to 2.5% of the sample.

The TCR originated in a man aged 50-59 years with active COVID-19. The sample taken for sequencing was peripheral blood.

The CDR3 has the sequence CASSPPDRATEAFF. The bases are TGTGCCAGCAGCCCCCCGGACAGGGCCACTGAAGCTTTCTTT. The V and J segments used are TRBV7-9 and TRBJ1-1; TRBD1 agrees with 8 junctional bases. The germline V gene (reference sequence) sets CDR1 to SEHNR and CDR2 to FQNEAQ. The CDR3 numbers 14 residues from cysteine through phenylalanine. This entry keeps only the CDR3 DNA: 42 bases, framed from base 1. Germline trimming amounts to 5 bases on V and 4 bases on J, with 6 as the count of junction bases outside the gene matches.